The rows below give T cell receptor delta chains drawn from one sample of a study of delta chains in infants with herpesvirus infections. TCRdb redid clone calling on the RT-PCR reads using CATT. The sample lists fewer than 4,000 delta-chain clones; around a third were seen once. This material consisted of peripheral blood, taken at time point 3 of longitudinal follow-up. These receptors came from a human donor who was a Ugandan infant, either HIV-exposed or HIV-unexposed (not recorded which). The CDR3 runs from the conserved cysteine through the conserved F or W. The D gene is left open where the match is weak. Where a row states a size, it is once, few, many or the class of an expanded clone; other rows omit it.

v_gene	j_gene	d_gene	abundance	CDR3nt	CDR3aa
TRDV2	TRDJ2	TRDD3	-	TGTGCCTGTGACTTAGTACTGGGGGATACAGCACAACTCTTCTTT	CACDLVLGDTAQLFF
TRDV2	TRDJ3	TRDD3	-	TGTGCCTGTGACACCGCTGGGGGATTATCCTGGGACACCCGACAGATGTTTTTC	CACDTAGGLSWDTRQMFF
TRDV3	TRDJ1	-	large	TGTGCCTTTGCCAACACGGACACCGATAAACTCATCTTT	CAFANTDTDKLIF
TRDV3	TRDJ3	TRDD3	-	TGTGCCTTTAACCCCCGGATCGATACTGGGGGACTGAGCTCCTGGGACACCCGACAGATGTTTTTC	CAFNPRIDTGGLSSWDTRQMFF
TRDV1	TRDJ1	TRDD2	-	TGTGCTCTTGGATCCCGCCAAGCCTTCCTCCGAATGGGGTACACCGATAAACTCATCTTT	CALGSRQAFLRMGYTDKLIF
TRDV2	TRDJ2	-	-	TGTGCCTGTGACACCGAACGTCTTCAAGCTTTGACAGCACAACTCTTCTTT	CACDTERLQALTAQLFF
TRDV1	TRDJ1	TRDD3	medium-sized	TGTGCTCTTGGGGAAAAATTTATTCCTGGGGGACCAACCGATAAACTCATCTTT	CALGEKFIPGGPTDKLIF
TRDV1	TRDJ1	TRDD3	medium-sized	TGTGCTCTTGGGCCCTTTCCTAACTGGGGGATACCTTCGTCCGATAAACTCATCTTT	CALGPFPNWGIPSSDKLIF
TRDV2	TRDJ1	TRDD3	medium-sized	TGTGCCTGTGACACCGTGGGGGATAAAAGGGATAAACTCATCTTT	CACDTVGDKRDKLIF
TRDV3	TRDJ3	TRDD3	-	TGTGCCTCCCCTGCCTTCCCCTGGGGGATACGGGGCTCCTGGGACACCCGACAGATGTTTTTC	CASPAFPWGIRGSWDTRQMFF
TRDV1	TRDJ1	-	-	TGTGCTCTTGGGGAACTAGGGGATCCCGATAAACTCATCTTT	CALGELGDPDKLIF
TRDV1	TRDJ1	TRDD3	-	TGTGCTCTTGGGGGCCTACGTCCGGGGGATATCGACACCGATAAACTCATCTTT	CALGGLRPGDIDTDKLIF
TRDV2	TRDJ2	TRDD3	once	TGTGCCTGTGACACCCTGGGGGGACGGTCTTTGACAGCACAACTCTTCTTT	CACDTLGGRSLTAQLFF
TRDV1	TRDJ1	TRDD3	few	TGTGCTCTTGGGGTCCTTGGCCTTGCTGGGGGGTACACCGATAAACTCATCTTT	CALGVLGLAGGYTDKLIF
TRDV2	TRDJ2	TRDD3	few	TGTGCCTGTGACCCCGTACTGGGGGATAAAATGACAGCACAACTCTTCTTT	CACDPVLGDKMTAQLFF
TRDV1	TRDJ1	TRDD3	-	TGTGCTCTTGGGGTCCCTGGGGGACCCACCGATAAACTCATCTTT	CALGVPGGPTDKLIF
TRDV1	TRDJ1	TRDD3	-	TGTGCTCTTGGGGAAAGAGCAGGGGGATACGCGTATAGAACGGCGTACACCGATAAACTCATCTTT	CALGERAGGYAYRTAYTDKLIF
TRDV1	TRDJ1	TRDD3	few	TGTGCTCTTGGGGATACATACCACGTCGACTGGGGCGCGTACACCGATAAACTCATCTTT	CALGDTYHVDWGAYTDKLIF
TRDV1	TRDJ1	-	-	TGTGCTCTTGGGGAAACGCCTTTACTACGTCTCGGGGATTACACCGATAAACTCATCTTT	CALGETPLLRLGDYTDKLIF
TRDV2	TRDJ3	TRDD3	few	TGTGCCTGTGACACCGTACTGGGGGAGACCGACTCCTGGGACACCCGACAGATGTTTTTC	CACDTVLGETDSWDTRQMFF
TRAV29/DV5	TRDJ1	TRDD3	medium-sized	TGTGCAGCGATACTGGGGGATACGCACAGTGGAGTGAGCGGGTACACCGATAAACTCATCTTT	CAAILGDTHSGVSGYTDKLIF
TRDV1	TRDJ1	TRDD3	-	TGTGCTCTTGGGGAACTCCCATACTGGGGGATACGTACCGATAAACTCATCTTT	CALGELPYWGIRTDKLIF
TRDV1	TRDJ1	TRDD3	few	TGTGCTCTTGGGGAACTCGGAGCACCTGGGGGATACATGTACACCGATAAACTCATCTTT	CALGELGAPGGYMYTDKLIF
TRDV2	TRDJ3	TRDD3	medium-sized	TGTGCCTGTGATCCGATACTGGGGGATACGCGCTGGGACACCCGACAGATGTTTTTC	CACDPILGDTRWDTRQMFF
TRDV1	TRDJ2	TRDD3	-	TGTGCTCTTGGGGAAGGCCCCATCCTATTACTGGGGGATACGACAGCACAACTCTTCTTT	CALGEGPILLLGDTTAQLFF
TRDV2	TRDJ3	TRDD3	medium-sized	TGTGCCTGTGACACGATCGGGGGGATACGCTCCTGGGACACCCGACAGATGTTTTTC	CACDTIGGIRSWDTRQMFF
TRDV1	TRDJ1	-	medium-sized	TGTGCTCTTGGGGAACTGGTTGCATTAATTACGTACTTGGGGATGGGGGCCACCGATAAACTCATCTTT	CALGELVALITYLGMGATDKLIF
TRDV1	TRDJ1	TRDD3	few	TGTGCTCTTGGGGTCCTTAGAAAGGGGATTTTGGGGGATACAGTGAAACCCGATAAACTCATCTTT	CALGVLRKGILGDTVKPDKLIF
TRAV23/DV6	TRDJ1	TRDD3	-	TGTGCCTTCGAACCCTTCTGTACTGGGGGATCTCCCGAGGCCGATAAACTCATCTTT	CAFEPFCTGGSPEADKLIF